These 20 T cell receptor beta chains came from one sample sequenced in a study of blood T cell repertoires in COVID-19. TCRdb's copy holds only in-frame clones and misses some; the assay was immunoSEQ multiplex PCR. The table shows 200,000 to 300,000 clones, with 75% to 90% occurring only once. Sequencing used peripheral blood. These receptor sequences come from a woman between 40 and 55 years old who had recovered from COVID-19.

This clone was detected only a few times. The V gene is TRBV21-1, the J gene TRBJ2-5; the tabulated D call, TRBD2, remains unverified against the DNA. TRBV21-1 is listed as a pseudogene. CDR3 length: 13 residues. For the CDR3, the DNA is TGTGCCAGCAGCCCACGGGGGGGAGAGACCCAGTACTTC. It is translated as CASSPRGGETQYF.

The chain joins TRBV27 to TRBJ2-5, with a possible D match to TRBD2 (7 bases). This CDR3 comprises 16 residues. Germline values: CDR1 MNHEY, CDR2 SMNVEV (reference sequence). The V and J ends lost 6 bases and 5 bases respectively, with 22 bases between them. The CDR3 nucleotides read TGTGCCAGCAGCTACGACCCCGGGGGGCCGTTGGAGACCCAGTACTTC. Translated, it gives CASSYDPGGPLETQYF.

This sequence joins TRBV3-1 (or the pseudogene TRBV3-2) and TRBJ1-4, with D tentatively TRBD1 (6 bases). There are 16 residues in the CDR3. The V gene lost 1 base and the J gene lost 7 bases, with 16 bases spanning the gap. Germline V gene data show CDR1 as LGHDT and CDR2 as YNNKEL (reference sequence). The CDR3 protein is CASSQAPPRGPEKLFF. The CDR3 nucleotides read TGTGCCAGCAGCCAAGCACCCCCCAGGGGCCCTGAAAAACTGTTTTTT.

This rearrangement joins TRBV27 to TRBJ1-5, with D possibly matching TRBD1 (6 bases). Germline lookup yields CDR1 MNHEY and CDR2 SMNVEV (reference sequence). Trimming pared 8 bases from V and 3 bases from J, leaving 11 bases between. This CDR3 contains 13 residues. CDR3: CASSGGLNQPQHF. The DNA of the CDR3 is TGTGCCAGCTCGGGGGGCCTCAATCAGCCCCAGCATTTT.

The chain couples TRBV7-8 to TRBJ1-5, with D tentatively TRBD1 (6 bases). CDR3 size: 14 residues. Germline V gene data show CDR1 as SGHVS and CDR2 as FQNEAQ. Trimming removed 3 bases from V and 2 bases from J, with 8 bases in between. The CDR3 here is CASSFKGGNQPQHF. The CDR3 DNA reads TGTGCCAGCAGCTTTAAGGGGGGCAATCAGCCCCAGCATTTT.

The chain combines TRBV29-1 with TRBJ1-3; D call uncertain. V gave up 0 bases and J gave up 0 bases, with 12 bases separating them. The CDR3 consists of 16 residues. CDR1 is SQVTM and CDR2 is ANQGSEA in the germline V gene. In nucleotides, the CDR3 is TGCAGCGTTGAAGAGGGCGCGTACGGCTCTGGAAACACCATATATTTT. This gives the protein CSVEEGAYGSGNTIYF.

The chain uses TRBV18 and TRBJ1-1; D unresolved. Germline CDR1 reads KGHSH; CDR2 reads LQKENI. With 4 bases removed from V and 4 bases from J, the gap between germline ends came to 10 bases. This CDR3 spans 13 amino acids. The CDR3 coding sequence is TGTGCCAGCTCACTGATTTCGGGCACTGAAGCTTTCTTT. Its translation is CASSLISGTEAFF.

J is TRBJ1-4 and V is TRBV30; D unresolved. The length of the CDR3 is 14 residues. CDR1 is GTSNPN, CDR2 SVGIG, per germline (reference sequence). Trimming shortened V by 5 bases and J by 5 bases, and 15 bases separated the two germline ends. The CDR3 sequence is CAWGPGGKNEKLFF. CDR3 in DNA: TGTGCCTGGGGGCCGGGAGGGAAAAATGAAAAACTGTTTTTT.

The chain employs TRBV5-8 and TRBJ2-7, with D perhaps matching TRBD2 (5 bases). Germline values: CDR1 SGHTS, CDR2 YDEGEE. This CDR3 comprises 14 residues. Trimming took off 4 bases at V and 1 base at J, with 12 bases between the two ends. The CDR3 sequence is CASSPLPGSYEQYF. As DNA, the CDR3 is TGTGCCAGCAGCCCCCTGCCGGGGTCCTACGAGCAGTACTTC.

The chain joins TRBV5-1 to TRBJ2-7; possibly TRBD2 for D (6 bases). Trimming removed 0 bases from V and 4 bases from J, with 11 bases in between. In germline, CDR1 is SGHRS, CDR2 YFSETQ. CDR3 length: 14 residues. The CDR3 protein is CASSLAAGDYEQYF. The CDR3 DNA reads TGCGCCAGCAGCTTGGCAGCGGGCGATTACGAGCAGTACTTC.

This clone was seen once. J is TRBJ1-4 and V is TRBV11-1; D is ambiguous. CDR3 length equals 13 residues. Trimming shortened V by 2 bases and J by 13 bases, and 14 bases separated the two germline ends. The germline V gene encodes CDR1 SGHAT and CDR2 FQDESV (reference sequence). Here the CDR3 DNA reads TGTGCCAGCAGCTTAAGACTCACATCCAGACTGTTTTTT. It translates to CASSLRLTSRLFF.

This sequence joins TRBV7-8 and TRBJ2-2, with TRBD1 as a possible D gene (5 bases). This CDR3 spans 16 amino acids. Germline CDR1 and CDR2: SGHVS and FQNEAQ. V lost 2 bases and J lost 2, with 12 bases in between. CDR3 protein: CASSLRGRTNTGELFF. The CDR3 DNA sequence: TGTGCCAGCAGCTTAAGAGGCCGGACAAACACCGGGGAGCTGTTTTTT.

The chain links TRBV5-6 to TRBJ1-2, with a tentative D call TRBD1 (6 bases). The CDR3 has 14 amino acids. Trimming stripped 4 bases from V and 4 bases from J, with 14 bases between. CDR1 is SGHDT and CDR2 is YYEEEE in the germline V gene. DNA for the CDR3: TGTGCCAGCAGCCAGGGCAGGGGTATCTATGGCTACACCTTC. Amino acid sequence: CASSQGRGIYGYTF.

This clone was recorded a few times. The chain recombines TRBV27 with TRBJ1-5; D possibly corresponds to TRBD1 (5 bases). This CDR3 has 13 amino acids. With 5 bases removed from V and 6 bases from J, the gap between germline ends came to 11 bases. CDR1 MNHEY and CDR2 SMNVEV come from the germline V gene (reference sequence). CDR3 amino acids: CASSLWGGQPQHF. As DNA, the CDR3 is TGTGCCAGCAGTCTATGGGGCGGTCAGCCCCAGCATTTT.

The rearrangement joins TRBV5-4 to TRBJ1-2; D perhaps matches TRBD1 (5 bases). Trimming shortened V by 1 base and J by 7 bases, and 8 bases separated the two germline ends. The CDR3 consists of 12 residues. Germline V gene sequence: CDR1 SGHNT, CDR2 YYREEE (reference sequence). CDR3 region: CASSLWQGGYTF. The CDR3 DNA sequence: TGTGCCAGCAGCTTGTGGCAGGGTGGCTACACCTTC.

This chain joins TRBV7-9 and TRBJ1-1; D unclear. Germline-derived CDR1 and CDR2 are SEHNR and FQNEAQ (reference sequence). With 6 bases removed from V and 4 bases from J, the gap between germline ends came to 15 bases. The CDR3 sequence is 14 residues long. The CDR3 spells CASRRGAPRTEAFF. Written as DNA, the CDR3 is TGTGCCAGCAGGCGAGGAGCTCCACGCACTGAAGCTTTCTTT.

This clone has only a few counts. The genes are TRBV18 and TRBJ1-3; a weak D match, TRBD1 (6 bases). CDR1 and CDR2 (germline): KGHSH, LQKENI. V was cut by 4 bases and J by 0 bases, with 13 bases left in between. This CDR3 has 16 residues. The CDR3 DNA is TGTGCCAGCTCACTCAGGACAGTTTCCTCTGGAAACACCATATATTTT. As protein: CASSLRTVSSGNTIYF. Full variable domain (outside the CDR3, taken from reference TRBV18 and TRBJ1-3): NAGVMQNPRHLVRRRGQEARLRCSPMKGHSHVYWYRQLPEEGLKFMVYLQKENIIDESGMPKERFSAEFPKEGPSILRIQQVVRGDSAAYFCASSLRTVSSGNTIYFGEGSWLTVV.

The chain links TRBV6-5 to TRBJ2-5, with 8 bases fitting TRBD2. The CDR3 has 16 residues. The germline V gene has CDR1 MNHEY and CDR2 SVGAGI. The V gene end was trimmed by 2 bases and the J gene end by 1 base; junction bases not matched to a gene: 6. CDR3 sequence (DNA): TGTGCCAGCAGTTACGACGGCGGGGGGACCCAAGAGACCCAGTACTTC. Its protein is CASSYDGGGTQETQYF.

This chain joins TRBV2 and TRBJ2-7, with 7 bases that match TRBD1. Germline V gene lookup returns CDR1 SNHLY and CDR2 FYNNEI. This CDR3 is built from 13 residues. V trimming: 11 bases; J trimming: 3 bases; junction bases outside the gene matches: 10. The CDR3 bases are TGTGCCGGCGAGAGACAGGGCAGCTACGAGCAGTACTTC. This encodes CAGERQGSYEQYF.

V and J are TRBV27 and TRBJ1-2; the match to TRBD1 covers 8 bases. This CDR3 contains 12 residues. The germline CDR1 and CDR2 sequences are MNHEY and SMNVEV (reference sequence). The V and J ends lost 10 bases and 4 bases, in that order; junction bases with no gene match: 5. The CDR3, as DNA: TGTGCCACCCGGACAGGGATCTATGGCTACACCTTC. This sequence encodes CATRTGIYGYTF.